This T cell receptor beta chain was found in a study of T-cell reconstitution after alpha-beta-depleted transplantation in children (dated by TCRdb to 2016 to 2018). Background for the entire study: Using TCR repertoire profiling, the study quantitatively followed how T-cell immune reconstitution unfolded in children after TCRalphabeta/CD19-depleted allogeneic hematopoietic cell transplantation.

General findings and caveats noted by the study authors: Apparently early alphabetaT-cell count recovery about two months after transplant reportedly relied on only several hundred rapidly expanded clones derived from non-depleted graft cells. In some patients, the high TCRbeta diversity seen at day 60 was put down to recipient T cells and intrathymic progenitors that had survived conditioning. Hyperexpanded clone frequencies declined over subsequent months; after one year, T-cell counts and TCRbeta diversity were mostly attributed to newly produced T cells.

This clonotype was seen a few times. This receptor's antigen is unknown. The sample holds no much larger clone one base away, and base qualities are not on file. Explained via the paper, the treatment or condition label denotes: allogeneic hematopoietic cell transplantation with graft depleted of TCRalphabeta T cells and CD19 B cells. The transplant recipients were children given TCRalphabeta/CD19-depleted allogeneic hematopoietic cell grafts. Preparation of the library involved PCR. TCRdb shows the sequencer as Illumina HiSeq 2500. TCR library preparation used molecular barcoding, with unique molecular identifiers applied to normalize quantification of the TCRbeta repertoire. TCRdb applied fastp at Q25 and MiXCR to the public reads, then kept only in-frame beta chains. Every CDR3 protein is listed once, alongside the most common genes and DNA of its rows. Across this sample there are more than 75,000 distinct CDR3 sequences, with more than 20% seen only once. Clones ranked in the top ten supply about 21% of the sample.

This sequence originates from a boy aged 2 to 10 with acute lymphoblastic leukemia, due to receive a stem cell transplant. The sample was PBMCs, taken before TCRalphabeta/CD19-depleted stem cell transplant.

At the DNA level, the sequence is TGCAGTGCTAGAGATCTGACTAGCGGGAGGGGTGAGCAGTTCTTC. Its protein is CSARDLTSGRGEQFF. The chain joins TRBV20-1 to TRBJ2-1; 14 bases in the junction line up with TRBD2. The CDR3 sequence holds 15 residues, the cysteine and phenylalanine included. The kept DNA is CDR3 alone, 45 bases in frame from the first base. The germline V end is reduced by 0 bases and the J end by 9 bases; junction bases left unmatched: 4. According to the germline V gene (reference sequence), CDR1 reads DFQATT and CDR2 reads SNEGSKA.